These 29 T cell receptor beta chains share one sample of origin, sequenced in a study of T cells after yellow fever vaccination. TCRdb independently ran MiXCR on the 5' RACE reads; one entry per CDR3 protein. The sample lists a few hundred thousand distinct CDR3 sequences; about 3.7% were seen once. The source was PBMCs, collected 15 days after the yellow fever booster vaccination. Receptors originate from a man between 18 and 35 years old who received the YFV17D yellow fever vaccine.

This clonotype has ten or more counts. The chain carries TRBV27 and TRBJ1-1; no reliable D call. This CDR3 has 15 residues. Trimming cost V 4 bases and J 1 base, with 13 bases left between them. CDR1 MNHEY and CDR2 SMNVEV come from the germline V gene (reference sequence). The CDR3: CASSSWGGENTEAFF. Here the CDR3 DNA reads TGTGCCAGCAGTTCTTGGGGAGGAGAGAACACTGAAGCTTTCTTT.

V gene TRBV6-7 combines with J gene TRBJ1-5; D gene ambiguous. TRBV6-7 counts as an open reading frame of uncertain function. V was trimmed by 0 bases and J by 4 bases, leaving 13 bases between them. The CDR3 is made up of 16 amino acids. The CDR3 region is CASSYSPAGPNQPQHF. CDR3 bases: TGTGCCAGCAGTTACTCCCCCGCCGGACCTAATCAGCCCCAGCATTTT.

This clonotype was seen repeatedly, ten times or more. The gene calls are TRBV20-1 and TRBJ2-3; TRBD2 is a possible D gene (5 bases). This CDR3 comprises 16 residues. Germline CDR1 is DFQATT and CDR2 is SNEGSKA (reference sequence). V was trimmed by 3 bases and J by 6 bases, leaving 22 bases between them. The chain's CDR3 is CSARGFLANSSDTQYF. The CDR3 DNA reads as TGCAGTGCTAGGGGCTTTCTAGCAAATAGCTCCGATACGCAGTATTTT.

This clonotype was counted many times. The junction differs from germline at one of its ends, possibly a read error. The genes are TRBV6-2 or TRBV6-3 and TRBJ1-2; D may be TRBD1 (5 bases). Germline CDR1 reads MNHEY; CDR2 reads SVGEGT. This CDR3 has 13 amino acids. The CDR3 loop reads CASSNSGTYGYTF. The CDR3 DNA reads TGTGCCAGCAGTAACTCCGGGACTTACGGCTACACCTTC.

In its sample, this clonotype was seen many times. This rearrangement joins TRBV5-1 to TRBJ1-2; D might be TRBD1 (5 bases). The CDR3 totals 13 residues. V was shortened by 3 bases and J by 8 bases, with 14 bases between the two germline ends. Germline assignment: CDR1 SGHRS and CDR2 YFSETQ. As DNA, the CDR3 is TGCGCCAGCAGCTCGCCCGGGGCCAGGGGCTACACCTTC. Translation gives CASSSPGARGYTF.

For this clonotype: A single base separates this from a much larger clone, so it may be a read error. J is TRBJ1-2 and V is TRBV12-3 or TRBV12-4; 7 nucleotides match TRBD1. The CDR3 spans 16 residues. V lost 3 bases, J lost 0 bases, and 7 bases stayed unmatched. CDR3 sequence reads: CASSLPQGGANYGYTF. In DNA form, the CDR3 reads TGTGCCAGCAGTTTGCCCCAGGGGGGAGCTAACTATGGCTACACCTTC.

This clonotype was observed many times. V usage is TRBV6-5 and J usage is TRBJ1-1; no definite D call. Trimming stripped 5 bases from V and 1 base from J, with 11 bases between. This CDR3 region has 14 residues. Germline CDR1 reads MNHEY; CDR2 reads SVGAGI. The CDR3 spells CASSDPQENTEAFF. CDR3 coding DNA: TGTGCCAGCAGTGACCCCCAGGAGAACACTGAAGCTTTCTTT.

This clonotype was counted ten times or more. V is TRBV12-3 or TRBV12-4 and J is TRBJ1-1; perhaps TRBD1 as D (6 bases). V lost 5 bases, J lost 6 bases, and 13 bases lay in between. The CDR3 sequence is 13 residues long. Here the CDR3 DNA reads TGTGCCAGCAGTGAACAGGGAGATTCTGAAGCTTTCTTT. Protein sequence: CASSEQGDSEAFF.

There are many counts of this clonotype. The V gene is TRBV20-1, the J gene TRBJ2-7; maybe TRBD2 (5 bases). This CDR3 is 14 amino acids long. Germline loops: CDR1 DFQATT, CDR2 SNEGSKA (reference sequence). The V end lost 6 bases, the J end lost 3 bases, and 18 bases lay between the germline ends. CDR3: CSATDGPGDYEQYV. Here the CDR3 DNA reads TGCAGTGCCACGGACGGACCCGGGGACTACGAGCAGTACGTC.

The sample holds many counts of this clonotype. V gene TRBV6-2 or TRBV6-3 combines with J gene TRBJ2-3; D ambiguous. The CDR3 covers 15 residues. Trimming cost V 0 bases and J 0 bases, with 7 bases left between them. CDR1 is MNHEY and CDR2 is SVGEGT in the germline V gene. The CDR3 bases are TGTGCCAGCAGTTACTCGGTGTTCAGCACAGATACGCAGTATTTT. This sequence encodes CASSYSVFSTDTQYF.

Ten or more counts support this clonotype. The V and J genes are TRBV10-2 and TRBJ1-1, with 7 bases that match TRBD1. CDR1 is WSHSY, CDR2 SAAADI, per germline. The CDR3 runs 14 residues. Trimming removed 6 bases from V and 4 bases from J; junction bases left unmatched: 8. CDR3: CASSVGGKGTEAFF. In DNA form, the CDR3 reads TGCGCCAGCAGCGTAGGGGGCAAGGGCACTGAAGCTTTCTTT.

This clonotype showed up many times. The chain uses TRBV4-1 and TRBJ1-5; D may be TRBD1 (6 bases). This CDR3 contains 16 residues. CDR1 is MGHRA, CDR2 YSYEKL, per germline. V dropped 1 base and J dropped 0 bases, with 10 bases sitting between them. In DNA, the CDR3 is TGCGCCAGCAGCCAAGGACAGGCCGATAGCAATCAGCCCCAGCATTTT. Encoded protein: CASSQGQADSNQPQHF.

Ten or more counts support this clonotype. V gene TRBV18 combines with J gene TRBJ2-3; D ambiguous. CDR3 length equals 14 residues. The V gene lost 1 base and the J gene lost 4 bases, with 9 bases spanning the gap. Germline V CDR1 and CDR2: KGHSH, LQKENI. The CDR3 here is CASSPRNDPDTQYF. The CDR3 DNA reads TGTGCCAGCTCACCACGTAACGACCCAGATACGCAGTATTTT. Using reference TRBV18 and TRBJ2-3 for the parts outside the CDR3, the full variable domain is NAGVMQNPRHLVRRRGQEARLRCSPMKGHSHVYWYRQLPEEGLKFMVYLQKENIIDESGMPKERFSAEFPKEGPSILRIQQVVRGDSAAYFCASSPRNDPDTQYFGPGTRLTVL.

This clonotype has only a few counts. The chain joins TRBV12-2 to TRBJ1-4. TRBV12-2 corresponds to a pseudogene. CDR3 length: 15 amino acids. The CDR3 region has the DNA TGTGCAAGTCGCTTAGTCCGGGACTTAGGGGAAAAACTGTTTTTT. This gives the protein CASRLVRDLGEKLFF.

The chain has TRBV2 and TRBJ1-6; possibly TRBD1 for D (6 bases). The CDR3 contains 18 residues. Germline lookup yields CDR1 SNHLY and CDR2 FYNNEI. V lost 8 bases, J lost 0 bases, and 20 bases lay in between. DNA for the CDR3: TGTGCCAGCCACCCCACCGGAGGGGGTTTCTCCTATAATTCACCCCTCCACTTT. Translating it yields CASHPTGGGFSYNSPLHF.

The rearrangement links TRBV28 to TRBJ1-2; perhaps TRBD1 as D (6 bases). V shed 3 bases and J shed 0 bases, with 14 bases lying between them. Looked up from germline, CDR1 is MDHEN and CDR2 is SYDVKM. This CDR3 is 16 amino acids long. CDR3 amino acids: CASSFATGAANYGYTF. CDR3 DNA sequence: TGTGCCAGCAGTTTTGCGACAGGAGCCGCTAACTATGGCTACACCTTC.

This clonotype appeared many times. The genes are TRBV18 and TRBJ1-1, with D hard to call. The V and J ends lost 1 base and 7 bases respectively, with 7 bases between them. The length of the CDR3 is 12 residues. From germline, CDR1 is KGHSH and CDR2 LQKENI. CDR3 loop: CASSPRYGEAFF. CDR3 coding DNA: TGTGCCAGCTCACCACGGTACGGTGAAGCTTTCTTT.

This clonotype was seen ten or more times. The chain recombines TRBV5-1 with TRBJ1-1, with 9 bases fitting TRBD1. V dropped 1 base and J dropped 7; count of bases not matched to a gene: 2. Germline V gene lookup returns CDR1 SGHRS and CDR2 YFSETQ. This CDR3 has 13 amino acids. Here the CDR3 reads CASSLTGGLEAFF. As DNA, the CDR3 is TGCGCCAGCAGCTTGACAGGGGGCCTTGAAGCTTTCTTT.

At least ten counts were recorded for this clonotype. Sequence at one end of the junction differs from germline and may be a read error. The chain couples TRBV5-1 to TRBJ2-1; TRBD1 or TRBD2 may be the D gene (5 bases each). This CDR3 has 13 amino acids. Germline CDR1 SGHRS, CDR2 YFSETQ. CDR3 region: CASSLAGATSPHF. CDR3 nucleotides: TGCGCCAGCAGCTTGGCCGGGGCCACAAGTCCCCACTTC.

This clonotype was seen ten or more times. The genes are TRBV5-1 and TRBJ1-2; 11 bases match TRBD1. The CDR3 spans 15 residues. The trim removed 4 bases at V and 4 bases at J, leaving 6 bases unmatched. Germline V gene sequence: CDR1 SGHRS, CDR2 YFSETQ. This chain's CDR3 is CASSVTGTGGYGYTF. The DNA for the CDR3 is TGCGCCAGCAGCGTGACCGGGACAGGGGGCTATGGCTACACCTTC.

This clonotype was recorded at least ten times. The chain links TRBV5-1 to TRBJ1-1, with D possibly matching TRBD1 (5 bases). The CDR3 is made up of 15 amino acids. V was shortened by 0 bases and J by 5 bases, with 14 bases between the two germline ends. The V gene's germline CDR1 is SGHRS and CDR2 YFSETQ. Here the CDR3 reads CASSLERGVRTEAFF. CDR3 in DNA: TGCGCCAGCAGCTTGGAGAGGGGAGTTAGGACTGAAGCTTTCTTT.

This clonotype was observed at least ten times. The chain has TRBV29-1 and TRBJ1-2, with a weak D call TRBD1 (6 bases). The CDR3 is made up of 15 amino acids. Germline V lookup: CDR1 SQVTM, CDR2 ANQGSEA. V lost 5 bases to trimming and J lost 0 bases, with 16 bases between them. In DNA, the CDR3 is TGCAGCGTTAGAACAGGGACCAACGCTAACTATGGCTACACCTTC. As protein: CSVRTGTNANYGYTF.

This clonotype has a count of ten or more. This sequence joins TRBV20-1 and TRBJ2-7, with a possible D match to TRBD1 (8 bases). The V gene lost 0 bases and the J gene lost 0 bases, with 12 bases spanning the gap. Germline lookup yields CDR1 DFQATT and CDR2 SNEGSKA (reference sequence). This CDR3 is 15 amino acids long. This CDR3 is CSARERGTGSYEQYF. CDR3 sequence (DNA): TGCAGTGCTAGAGAGCGGGGGACAGGCTCCTACGAGCAGTACTTC.

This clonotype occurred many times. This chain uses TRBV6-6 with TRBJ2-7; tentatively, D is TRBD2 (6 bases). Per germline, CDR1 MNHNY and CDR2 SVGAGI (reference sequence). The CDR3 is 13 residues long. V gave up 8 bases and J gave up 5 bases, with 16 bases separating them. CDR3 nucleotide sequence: TGTGCCAGCGATGTGGGAGGTGGAAACGAGCAGTACGTC. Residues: CASDVGGGNEQYV.

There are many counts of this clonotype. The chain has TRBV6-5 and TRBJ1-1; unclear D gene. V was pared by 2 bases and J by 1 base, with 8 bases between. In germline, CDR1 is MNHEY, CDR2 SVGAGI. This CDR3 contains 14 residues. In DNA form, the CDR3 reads TGTGCCAGCAGTTACGGGTGGAGGAACACTGAAGCTTTCTTT. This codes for CASSYGWRNTEAFF.

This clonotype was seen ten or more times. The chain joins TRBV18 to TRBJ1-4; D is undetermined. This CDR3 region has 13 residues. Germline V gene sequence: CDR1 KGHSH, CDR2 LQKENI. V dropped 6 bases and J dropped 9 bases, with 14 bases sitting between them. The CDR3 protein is CASSGVPEQKLFF. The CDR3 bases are TGTGCCAGCTCTGGGGTCCCGGAACAAAAACTGTTTTTT.

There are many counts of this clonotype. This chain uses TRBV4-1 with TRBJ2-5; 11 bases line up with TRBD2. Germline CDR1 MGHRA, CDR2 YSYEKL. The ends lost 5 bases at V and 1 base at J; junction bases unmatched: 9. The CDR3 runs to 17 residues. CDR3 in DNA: TGCGCCAGCAGCGCGGGGGTCACTAGCGGGGGCCAAGAGACCCAGTACTTC. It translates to CASSAGVTSGGQETQYF.

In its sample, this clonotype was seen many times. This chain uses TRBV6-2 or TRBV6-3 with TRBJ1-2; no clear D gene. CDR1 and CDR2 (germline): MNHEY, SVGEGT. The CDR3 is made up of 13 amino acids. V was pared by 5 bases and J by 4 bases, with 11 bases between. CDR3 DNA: TGTGCCAGCAGTCCCTCAGCGATCTATGGCTACACCTTC. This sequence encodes CASSPSAIYGYTF.

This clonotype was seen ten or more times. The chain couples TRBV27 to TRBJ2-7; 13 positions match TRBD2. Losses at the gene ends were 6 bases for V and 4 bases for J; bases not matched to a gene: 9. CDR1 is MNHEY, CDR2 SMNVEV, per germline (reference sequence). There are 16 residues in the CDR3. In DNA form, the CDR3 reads TGTGCCAGCAGACCCCTAACTAGCGGGGGGGCGTACGAGCAGTACTTC. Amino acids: CASRPLTSGGAYEQYF.